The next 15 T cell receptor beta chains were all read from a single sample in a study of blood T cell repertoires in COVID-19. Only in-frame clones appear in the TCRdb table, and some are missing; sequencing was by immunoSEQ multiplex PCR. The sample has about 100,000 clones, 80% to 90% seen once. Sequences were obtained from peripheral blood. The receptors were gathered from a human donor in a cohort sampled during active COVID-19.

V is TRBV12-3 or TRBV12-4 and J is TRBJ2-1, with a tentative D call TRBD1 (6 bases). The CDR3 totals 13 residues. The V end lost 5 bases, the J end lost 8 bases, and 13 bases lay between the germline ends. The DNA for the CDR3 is TGTGCCAGCAGTCGACGCAGGGGAGATGAGCAGTTCTTC. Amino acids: CASSRRRGDEQFF.

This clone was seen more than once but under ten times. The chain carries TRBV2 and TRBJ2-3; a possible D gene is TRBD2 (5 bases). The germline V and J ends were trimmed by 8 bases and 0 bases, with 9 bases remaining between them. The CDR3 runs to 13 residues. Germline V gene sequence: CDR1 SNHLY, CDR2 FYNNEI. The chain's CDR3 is CASGAVSTDTQYF. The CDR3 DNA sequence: TGTGCCAGCGGAGCGGTTAGCACAGATACGCAGTATTTT.

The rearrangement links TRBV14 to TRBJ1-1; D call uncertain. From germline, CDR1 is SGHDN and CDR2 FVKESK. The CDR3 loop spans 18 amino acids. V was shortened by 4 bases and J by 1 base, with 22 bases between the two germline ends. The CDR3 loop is CASSPPLTERRSNTEAFF. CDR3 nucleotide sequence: TGTGCCAGCAGCCCTCCCCTTACCGAACGGAGATCGAACACTGAAGCTTTCTTT.

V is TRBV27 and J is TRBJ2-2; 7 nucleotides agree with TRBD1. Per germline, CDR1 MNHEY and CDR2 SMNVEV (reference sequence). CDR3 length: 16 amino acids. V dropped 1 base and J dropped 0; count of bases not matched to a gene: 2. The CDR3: CASSLFGQANTGELFF. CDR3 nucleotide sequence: TGTGCCAGCAGTTTATTCGGACAGGCGAACACCGGGGAGCTGTTTTTT.

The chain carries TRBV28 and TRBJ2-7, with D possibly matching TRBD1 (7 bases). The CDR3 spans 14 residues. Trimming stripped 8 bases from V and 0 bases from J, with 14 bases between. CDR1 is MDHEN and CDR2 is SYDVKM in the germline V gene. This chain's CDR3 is CASAGTAGSYEQYF. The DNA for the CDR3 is TGTGCCAGCGCGGGGACAGCGGGCTCCTACGAGCAGTACTTC.

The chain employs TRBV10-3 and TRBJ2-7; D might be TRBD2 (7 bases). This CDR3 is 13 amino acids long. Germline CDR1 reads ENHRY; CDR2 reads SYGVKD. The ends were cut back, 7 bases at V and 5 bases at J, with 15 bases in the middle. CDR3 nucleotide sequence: TGTGCCATCAACCGCAGGGAGGGGGACGAGCAGTACTTC. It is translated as CAINRREGDEQYF.

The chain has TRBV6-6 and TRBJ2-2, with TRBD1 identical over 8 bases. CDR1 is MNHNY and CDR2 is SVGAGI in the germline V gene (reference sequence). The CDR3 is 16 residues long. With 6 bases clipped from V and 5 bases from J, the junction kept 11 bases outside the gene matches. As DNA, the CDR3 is TGTGCCAGCAGCCCCAGGGCAGGGGGCTCGACCGGGGAGCTGTTTTTT. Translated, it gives CASSPRAGGSTGELFF.

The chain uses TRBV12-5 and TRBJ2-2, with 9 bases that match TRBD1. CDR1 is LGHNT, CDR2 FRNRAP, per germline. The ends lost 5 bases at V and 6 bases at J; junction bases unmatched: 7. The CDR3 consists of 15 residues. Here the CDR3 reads CASGKTQGAAGELFF. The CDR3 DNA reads TGTGCTAGTGGTAAAACACAGGGGGCGGCCGGGGAGCTGTTTTTT. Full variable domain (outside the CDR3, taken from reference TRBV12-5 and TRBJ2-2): DARVTQTPRHKVTEMGQEVTMRCQPILGHNTVFWYRQTMMQGLELLAYFRNRAPLDDSGMPKDRFSAEMPDATLATLKIQPSEPRDSAVYFCASGKTQGAAGELFFGEGSRLTVL.

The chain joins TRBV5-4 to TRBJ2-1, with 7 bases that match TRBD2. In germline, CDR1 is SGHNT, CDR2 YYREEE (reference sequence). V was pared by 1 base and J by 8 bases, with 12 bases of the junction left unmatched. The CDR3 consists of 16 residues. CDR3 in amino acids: CASSLQGGSLVHEQFF. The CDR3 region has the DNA TGTGCCAGCAGCTTGCAGGGCGGGAGCTTGGTACATGAGCAGTTCTTC.

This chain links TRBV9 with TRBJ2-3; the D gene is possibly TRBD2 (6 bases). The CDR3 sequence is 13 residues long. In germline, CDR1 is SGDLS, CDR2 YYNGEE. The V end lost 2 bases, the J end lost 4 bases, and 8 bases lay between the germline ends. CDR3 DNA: TGTGCCAGCAGCGTCGGGGAGGCAGATACGCAGTATTTT. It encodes CASSVGEADTQYF.

CDR3: CASSLGGEVIFWDEQYF. The CDR3 region has the DNA TGTGCCAGCAGCTTGGGGGGGGAGGTGATATTCTGGGACGAGCAGTACTTC. The rearrangement links TRBV5-4 to TRBJ2-7, with D perhaps TRBD2 (6 bases). Germline loops: CDR1 SGHNT, CDR2 YYREEE (reference sequence). The CDR3 has 17 residues. V was cut by 0 bases and J by 5 bases, with 21 bases left in between.

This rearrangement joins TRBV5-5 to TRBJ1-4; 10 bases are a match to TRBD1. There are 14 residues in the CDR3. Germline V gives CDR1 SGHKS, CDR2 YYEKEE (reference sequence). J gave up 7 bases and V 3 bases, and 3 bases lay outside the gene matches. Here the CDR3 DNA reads TGTGCCAGCAGCTGGACAGGGGGTACTGAAAAACTGTTTTTT. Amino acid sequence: CASSWTGGTEKLFF.

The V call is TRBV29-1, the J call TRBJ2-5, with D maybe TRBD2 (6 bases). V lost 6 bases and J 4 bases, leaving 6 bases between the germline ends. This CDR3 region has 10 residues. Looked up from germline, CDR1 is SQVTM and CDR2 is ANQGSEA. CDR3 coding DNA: TGCAGCGTGGGGGGAGAGACCCAGTACTTC. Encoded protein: CSVGGETQYF.

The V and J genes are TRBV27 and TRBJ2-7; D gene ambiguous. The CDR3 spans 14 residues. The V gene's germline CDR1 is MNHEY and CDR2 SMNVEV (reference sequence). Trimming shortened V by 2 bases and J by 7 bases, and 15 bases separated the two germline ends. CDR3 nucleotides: TGTGCCAGCAGTTTAGTGGCCCAGTCATATGAGCAGTACTTC. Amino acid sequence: CASSLVAQSYEQYF.

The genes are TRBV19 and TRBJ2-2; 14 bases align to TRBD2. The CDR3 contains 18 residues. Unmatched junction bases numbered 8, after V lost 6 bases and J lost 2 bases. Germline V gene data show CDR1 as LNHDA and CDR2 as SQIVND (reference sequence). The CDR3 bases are TGTGCCAGTAGGGACACCGGGACTAGCGGGAGAAACACCGGGGAGCTGTTTTTT. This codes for CASRDTGTSGRNTGELFF.